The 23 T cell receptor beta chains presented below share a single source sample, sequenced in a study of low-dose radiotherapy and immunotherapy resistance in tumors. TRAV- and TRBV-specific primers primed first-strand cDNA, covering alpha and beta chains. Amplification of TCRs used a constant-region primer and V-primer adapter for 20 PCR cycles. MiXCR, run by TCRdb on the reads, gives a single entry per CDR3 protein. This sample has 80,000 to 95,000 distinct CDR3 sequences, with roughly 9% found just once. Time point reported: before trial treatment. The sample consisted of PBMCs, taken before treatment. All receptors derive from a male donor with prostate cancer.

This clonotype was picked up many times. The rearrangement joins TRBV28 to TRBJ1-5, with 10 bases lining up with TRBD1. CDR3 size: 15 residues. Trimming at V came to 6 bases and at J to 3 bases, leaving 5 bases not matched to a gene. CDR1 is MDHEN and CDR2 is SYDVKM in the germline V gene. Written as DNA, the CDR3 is TGTGCCAGCAGAGGGACAGGGGAGGACAATCAGCCCCAGCATTTT. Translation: CASRGTGEDNQPQHF. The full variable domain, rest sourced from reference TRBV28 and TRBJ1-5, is DVKVTQSSRYLVKRTGEKVFLECVQDMDHENMFWYRQDPGLGLRLIYFSYDVKMKEKGDIPEGYSVSREKKERFSLILESASTNQTSMYLCASRGTGEDNQPQHFGDGTRLSIL.

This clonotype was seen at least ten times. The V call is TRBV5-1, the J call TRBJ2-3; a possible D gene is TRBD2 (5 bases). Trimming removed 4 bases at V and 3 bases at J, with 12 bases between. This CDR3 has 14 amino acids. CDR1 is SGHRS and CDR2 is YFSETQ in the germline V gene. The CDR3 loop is CASSLVSGTDTQYF. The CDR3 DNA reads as TGCGCCAGCAGCCTAGTCAGCGGTACAGATACGCAGTATTTT.

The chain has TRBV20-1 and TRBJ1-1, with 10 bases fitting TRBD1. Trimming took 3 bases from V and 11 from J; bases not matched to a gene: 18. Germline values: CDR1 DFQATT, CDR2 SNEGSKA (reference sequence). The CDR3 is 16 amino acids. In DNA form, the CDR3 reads TGCAGTGCTAGTCCCACTACCGGGACAGGGGCACTGAGGGCTTTCTTT. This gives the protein CSASPTTGTGALRAFF.

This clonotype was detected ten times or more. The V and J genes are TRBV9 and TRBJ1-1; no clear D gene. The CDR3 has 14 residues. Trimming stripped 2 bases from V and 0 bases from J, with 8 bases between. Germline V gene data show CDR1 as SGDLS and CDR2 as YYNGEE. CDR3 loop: CASSVTEMNTEAFF. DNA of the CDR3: TGTGCCAGCAGCGTCACAGAAATGAACACTGAAGCTTTCTTT.

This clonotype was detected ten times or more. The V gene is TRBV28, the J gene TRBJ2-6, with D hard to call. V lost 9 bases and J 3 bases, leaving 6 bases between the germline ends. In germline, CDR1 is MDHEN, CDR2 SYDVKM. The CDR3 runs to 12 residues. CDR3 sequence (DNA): TGTGCCAGTAAGGATGGGGCCAACGTCCTGACTTTC. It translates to CASKDGANVLTF.

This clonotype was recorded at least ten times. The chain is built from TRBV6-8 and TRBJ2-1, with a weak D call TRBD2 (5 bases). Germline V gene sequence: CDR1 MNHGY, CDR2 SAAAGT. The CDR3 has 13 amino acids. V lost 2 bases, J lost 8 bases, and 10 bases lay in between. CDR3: CASSYRTRDEQFF. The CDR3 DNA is TGTGCCAGCAGTTACCGTACGAGGGATGAGCAGTTCTTC.

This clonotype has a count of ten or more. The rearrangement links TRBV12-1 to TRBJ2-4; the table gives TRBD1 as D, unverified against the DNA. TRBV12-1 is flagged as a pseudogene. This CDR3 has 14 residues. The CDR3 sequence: CASSFRQGGNIQYF. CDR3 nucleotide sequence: TGTGCCAGCAGCTTTAGACAGGGTGGAAACATTCAGTACTTC.

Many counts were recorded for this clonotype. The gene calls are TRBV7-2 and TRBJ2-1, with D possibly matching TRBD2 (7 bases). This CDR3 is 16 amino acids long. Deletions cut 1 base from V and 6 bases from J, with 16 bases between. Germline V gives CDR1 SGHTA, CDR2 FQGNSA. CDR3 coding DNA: TGTGCCAGCAGCTTAGGGAGGGGGGAGGGCCGCAATGAGCAGTTCTTC. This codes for CASSLGRGEGRNEQFF.

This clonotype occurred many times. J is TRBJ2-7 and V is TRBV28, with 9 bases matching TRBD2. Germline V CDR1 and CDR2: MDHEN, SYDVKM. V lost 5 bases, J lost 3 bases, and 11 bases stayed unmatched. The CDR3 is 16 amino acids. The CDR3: CASSPGGSGRNYEQYF. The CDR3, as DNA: TGTGCCAGCAGTCCGGGGGGTAGCGGGAGAAACTACGAGCAGTACTTC.

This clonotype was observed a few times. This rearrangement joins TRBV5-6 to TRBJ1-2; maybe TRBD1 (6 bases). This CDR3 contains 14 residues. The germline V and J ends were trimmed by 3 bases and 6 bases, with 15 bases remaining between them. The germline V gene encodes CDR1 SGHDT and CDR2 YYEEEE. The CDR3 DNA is TGTGCCAGCAGCTCCGAGGGGGGGGGAGATGGCTACACCTTC. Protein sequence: CASSSEGGGDGYTF.

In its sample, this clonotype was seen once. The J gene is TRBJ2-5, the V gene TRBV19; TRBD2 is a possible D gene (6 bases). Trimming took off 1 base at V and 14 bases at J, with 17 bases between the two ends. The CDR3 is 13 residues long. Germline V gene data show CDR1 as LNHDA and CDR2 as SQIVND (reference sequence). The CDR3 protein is CASSIVIGSEGYF. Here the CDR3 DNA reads TGTGCCAGTAGTATAGTGATCGGGAGCGAGGGTTACTTC.

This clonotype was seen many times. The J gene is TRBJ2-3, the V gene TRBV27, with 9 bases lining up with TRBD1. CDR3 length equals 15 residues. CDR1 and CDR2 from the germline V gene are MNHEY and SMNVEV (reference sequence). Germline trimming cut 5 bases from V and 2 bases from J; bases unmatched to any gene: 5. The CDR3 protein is CASSGQGTVTDTQYF. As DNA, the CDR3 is TGTGCCAGCAGTGGACAGGGGACGGTCACAGATACGCAGTATTTT.

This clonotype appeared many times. The CDR3 loop reads CASTDREYEQYF. CDR3 coding DNA: TGTGCCAGCACTGACAGGGAGTACGAGCAGTACTTC. V is TRBV28 and J is TRBJ2-7, with TRBD1 matching 7 bases. Per the germline V gene, CDR1 is MDHEN and CDR2 is SYDVKM. This CDR3 is built from 12 residues. After removal of 7 bases from V and 4 bases from J, the junction contained 4 bases not matched to a gene.

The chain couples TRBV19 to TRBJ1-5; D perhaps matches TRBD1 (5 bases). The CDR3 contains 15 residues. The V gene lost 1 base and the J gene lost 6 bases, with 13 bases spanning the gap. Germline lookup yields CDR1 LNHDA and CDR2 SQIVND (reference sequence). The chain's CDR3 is CASSIGDSAGQPQHF. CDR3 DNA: TGTGCCAGTAGTATAGGAGACAGTGCGGGTCAGCCCCAGCATTTT.

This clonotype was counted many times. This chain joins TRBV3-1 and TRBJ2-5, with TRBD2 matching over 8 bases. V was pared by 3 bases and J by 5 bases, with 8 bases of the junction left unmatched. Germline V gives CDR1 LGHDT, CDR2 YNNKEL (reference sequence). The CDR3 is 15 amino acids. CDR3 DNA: TGTGCCAGCAGCCAGAACGGACTAGCTTCGGAGACCCAGTACTTC. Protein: CASSQNGLASETQYF.

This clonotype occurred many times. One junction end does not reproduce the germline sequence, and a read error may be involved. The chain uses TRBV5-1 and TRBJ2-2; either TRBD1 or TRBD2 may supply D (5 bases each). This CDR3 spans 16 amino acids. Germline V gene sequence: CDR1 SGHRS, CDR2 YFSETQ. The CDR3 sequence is CASSLAGTDNTGELFF. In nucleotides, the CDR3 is TGTGCCAGCAGCTTGGCCGGGACGGACAACACCGGGGAGCTGTTTTTT.

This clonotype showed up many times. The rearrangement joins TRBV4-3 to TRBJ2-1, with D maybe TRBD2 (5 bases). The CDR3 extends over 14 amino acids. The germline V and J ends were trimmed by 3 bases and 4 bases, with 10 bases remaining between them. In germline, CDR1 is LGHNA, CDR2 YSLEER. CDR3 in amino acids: CASSQARDYNEQFF. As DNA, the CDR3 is TGCGCCAGCAGCCAGGCACGGGATTACAATGAGCAGTTCTTC.

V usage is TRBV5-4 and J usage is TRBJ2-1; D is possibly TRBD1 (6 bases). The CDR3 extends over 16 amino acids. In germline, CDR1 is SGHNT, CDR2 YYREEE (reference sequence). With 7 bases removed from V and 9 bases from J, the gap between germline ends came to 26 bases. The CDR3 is CASFRKIQTGQGEQFF. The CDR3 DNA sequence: TGTGCCAGCTTTCGCAAAATTCAGACAGGCCAGGGTGAGCAGTTCTTC.

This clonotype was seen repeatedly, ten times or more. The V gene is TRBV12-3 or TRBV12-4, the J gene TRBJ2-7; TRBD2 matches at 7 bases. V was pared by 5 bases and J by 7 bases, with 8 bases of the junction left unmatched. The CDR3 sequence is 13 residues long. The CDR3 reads CASSASGGREQYF. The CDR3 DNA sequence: TGTGCCAGCAGTGCCTCGGGGGGAAGGGAGCAGTACTTC.

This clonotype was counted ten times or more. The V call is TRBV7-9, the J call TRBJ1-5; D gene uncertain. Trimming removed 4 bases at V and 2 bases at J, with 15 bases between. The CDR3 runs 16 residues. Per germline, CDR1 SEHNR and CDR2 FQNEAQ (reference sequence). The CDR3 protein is CASSSDEGRGNQPQHF. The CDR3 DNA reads TGTGCCAGCAGCTCCGACGAGGGTAGGGGCAATCAGCCCCAGCATTTT.

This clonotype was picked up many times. In nucleotides, the CDR3 is TGCAGTGCTATTGGGATAGCGGGAGAAGAGACCCAGTACTTC. Translated: CSAIGIAGEETQYF. The chain combines TRBV20-1 with TRBJ2-5; TRBD2 aligns across 9 bases. Germline CDR1 DFQATT, CDR2 SNEGSKA (reference sequence). The CDR3 sequence is 14 residues long. Trimming cost V 4 bases and J 3 bases; bases outside gene matches: 6.

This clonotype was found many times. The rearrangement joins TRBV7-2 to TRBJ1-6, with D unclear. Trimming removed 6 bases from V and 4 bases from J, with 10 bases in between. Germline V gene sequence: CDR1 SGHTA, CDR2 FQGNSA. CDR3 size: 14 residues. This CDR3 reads CASRPTQYNSPLHF. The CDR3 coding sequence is TGTGCCAGCAGACCGACACAATATAATTCACCCCTCCACTTT. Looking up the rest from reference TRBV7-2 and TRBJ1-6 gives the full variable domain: GAGVSQSPSNKVTEKGKDVELRCDPISGHTALYWYRQSLGQGLEFLIYFQGNSAPDKSGLPSDRFSAERTGGSVSTLTIQRTQQEDSAVYLCASRPTQYNSPLHFGNGTRLTVT.

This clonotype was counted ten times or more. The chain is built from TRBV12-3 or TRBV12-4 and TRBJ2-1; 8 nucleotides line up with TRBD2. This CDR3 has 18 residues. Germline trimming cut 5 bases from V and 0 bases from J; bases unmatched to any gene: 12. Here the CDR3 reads CASSLPPIAGSSYNEQFF. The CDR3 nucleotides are TGTGCCAGCAGTCTGCCCCCTATAGCGGGGAGCTCCTACAATGAGCAGTTCTTC.